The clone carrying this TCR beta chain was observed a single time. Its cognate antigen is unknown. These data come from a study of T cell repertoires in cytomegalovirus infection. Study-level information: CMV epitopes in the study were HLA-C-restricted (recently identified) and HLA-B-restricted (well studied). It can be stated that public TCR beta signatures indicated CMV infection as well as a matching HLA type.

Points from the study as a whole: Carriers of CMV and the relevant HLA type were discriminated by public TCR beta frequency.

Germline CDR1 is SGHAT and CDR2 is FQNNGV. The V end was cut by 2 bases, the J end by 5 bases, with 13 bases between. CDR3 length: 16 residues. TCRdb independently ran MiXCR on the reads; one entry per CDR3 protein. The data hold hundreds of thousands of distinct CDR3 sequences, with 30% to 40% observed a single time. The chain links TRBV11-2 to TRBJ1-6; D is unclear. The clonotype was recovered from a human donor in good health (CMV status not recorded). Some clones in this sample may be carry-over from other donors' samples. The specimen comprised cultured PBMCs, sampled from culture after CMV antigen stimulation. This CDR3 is CASSLSPGIHNSPLHF. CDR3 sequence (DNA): TGTGCCAGCAGCTTATCCCCGGGGATTCATAATTCACCCCTCCACTTT.